A single sample gave rise to the 20 T cell receptor beta chains below, sequenced in a study of T cells after yellow fever vaccination. TCRdb itself ran the 5' RACE reads through MiXCR, one entry per CDR3 protein. The table includes some 500,000 distinct CDR3 sequences, roughly 13% detected once. The material was PBMCs, obtained on the day of the yellow fever booster vaccination. The receptors were sampled from a man between 25 and 39 years old who received the YFV17D yellow fever vaccine.

Many counts were recorded for this clonotype. The chain recombines TRBV7-9 with TRBJ2-1; D call uncertain. CDR1 is SEHNR, CDR2 FQNEAQ, per germline (reference sequence). The CDR3 spans 16 residues. The germline V and J ends were trimmed by 0 bases and 8 bases, with 17 bases remaining between them. The CDR3 DNA sequence: TGTGCCAGCAGCTTAGCGGAACTCCTCGCTGGTGATGAGCAGTTCTTC. Protein sequence: CASSLAELLAGDEQFF.

This clonotype showed up just a few times. The J gene is TRBJ1-1, the V gene TRBV10-3; TRBD1 aligns across 8 bases. Germline V gene sequence: CDR1 ENHRY, CDR2 SYGVKD. CDR3 length equals 13 residues. J was trimmed by 7 bases and V by 2 bases; bases with no gene match: 3. The CDR3 nucleotides read TGTGCCATCAGTGAGATGGGGACAGGTGAAGCTTTCTTT. It specifies CAISEMGTGEAFF.

This clonotype showed up just a few times. This chain joins TRBV5-1 and TRBJ2-7, with 10 bases identical to TRBD1. Germline CDR1 is SGHRS and CDR2 is YFSETQ. The V segment lost 6 bases and the J segment 6 bases; nucleotides outside the gene matches: 21. The CDR3 spans 18 residues. Written as DNA, the CDR3 is TGCGCCAGCACCGGCGCCGGGACAGGGGCCGCCTTCGGTTTCGAGCAGTACTTC. Its protein is CASTGAGTGAAFGFEQYF.

This chain connects TRBV7-6 to TRBJ2-5; the D gene is possibly TRBD1 (5 bases). This CDR3 region has 15 residues. Germline V gives CDR1 SGHVS, CDR2 FNYEAQ. Trimming left V 5 bases short and J 4 bases short, with 17 bases between. CDR3 in DNA: TGTGCCAGCAGCGTGAATCGACAGATTTCAGAGACCCAGTACTTC. Its translation is CASSVNRQISETQYF.

In this sample, this clonotype turned up a few times. This chain joins TRBV5-4 and TRBJ2-2; 7 bases line up with TRBD1. With 3 bases clipped from V and 0 bases from J, the junction kept 5 bases outside the gene matches. CDR1 is SGHNT, CDR2 YYREEE, per germline (reference sequence). CDR3 length: 16 amino acids. DNA for the CDR3: TGTGCCAGCAGCTCAGACAGGGTCTCGAACACCGGGGAGCTGTTTTTT. It yields the protein CASSSDRVSNTGELFF.

The chain uses TRBV12-3 or TRBV12-4 and TRBJ2-5; D gene unclear. This CDR3 spans 13 amino acids. Trimming removed 6 bases from V and 4 bases from J, with 12 bases in between. The DNA for the CDR3 is TGTGCCAGCAGCGACACGGCCGGAGAGACCCAGTACTTC. Translating it yields CASSDTAGETQYF.

The genes are TRBV27 and TRBJ2-7; 7 bases fit TRBD1. The CDR3 loop spans 14 amino acids. Germline V gene sequence: CDR1 MNHEY, CDR2 SMNVEV (reference sequence). The V segment lost 5 bases and the J segment 3 bases; nucleotides outside the gene matches: 7. CDR3 DNA: TGTGCCAGCAGTCCGACGGGACAGCACTACGAGCAGTACTTC. Translating gives CASSPTGQHYEQYF.

V usage is TRBV3-1 and J usage is TRBJ2-1; D not resolved. Germline CDR1 and CDR2: LGHDT and YNNKEL (reference sequence). V was pared by 5 bases and J by 9 bases, with 11 bases between. The CDR3 runs 12 residues. In DNA form, the CDR3 reads TGTGCCAGCAGCGTAGCTTCGGTTGAGCAGTTCTTC. It yields the protein CASSVASVEQFF.

This clonotype has a handful of counts. The CDR3 DNA follows: TGTGCCAGCAGCTTCCGAGTCGACTCCTATAATTCACCCCTCCACTTT. This sequence encodes CASSFRVDSYNSPLHF. The chain couples TRBV7-2 to TRBJ1-6; D not resolved. The CDR3 contains 16 residues. Deletions cut 3 bases from V and 0 bases from J, with 9 bases between. Germline values: CDR1 SGHTA, CDR2 FQGNSA.

The V call is TRBV12-3 or TRBV12-4, the J call TRBJ2-2; 12 bases are shared with TRBD2. The CDR3 spans 18 residues. The CDR3 DNA is TGTACCATCTGTTTTTGGACTAGCGGGAACCGTGACACCGGGGAGCTGTTTTTT. Translation: CTICFWTSGNRDTGELFF.

The chain employs TRBV5-4 and TRBJ1-6, with D perhaps matching TRBD1 (6 bases). CDR1 and CDR2 (germline): SGHNT, YYREEE (reference sequence). Deletions cut 2 bases from V and 7 bases from J, with 10 bases between. The CDR3 runs 14 residues. The CDR3 protein is CASSLKRGNSPLHF. The CDR3 bases are TGTGCCAGCAGCTTAAAGAGGGGGAATTCACCCCTCCACTTT.

The table lists this clonotype with many counts. The genes are TRBV6-6 and TRBJ2-7; D is possibly TRBD2 (5 bases). V was trimmed by 4 bases and J by 5 bases, leaving 6 bases between them. Germline lookup yields CDR1 MNHNY and CDR2 SVGAGI (reference sequence). The CDR3 spans 11 residues. The CDR3 region has the DNA TGTGCCAGCAGTTCGCGGGACGAGCAGTACTTC. It codes for CASSSRDEQYF.

J is TRBJ2-3 and V is TRBV14; TRBD2 agrees at 10 bases. Germline trimming cut 4 bases from V and 0 bases from J; bases unmatched to any gene: 13. Germline V gives CDR1 SGHDN, CDR2 FVKESK. This CDR3 is 19 amino acids long. CDR3 coding DNA: TGTGCCAGCAGCCTTATCCGGACTAGCGGTACGACTAGCACAGATACGCAGTATTTT. Translation: CASSLIRTSGTTSTDTQYF. Based on the CDR3 plus reference TRBV14 and TRBJ2-3, the full variable domain is EAGVTQFPSHSVIEKGQTVTLRCDPISGHDNLYWYRRVMGKEIKFLLHFVKESKQDESGMPNNRFLAERTGGTYSTLKVQPAELEDSGVYFCASSLIRTSGTTSTDTQYFGPGTRLTVL.

This chain joins TRBV7-8 and TRBJ2-5, with D maybe TRBD2 (6 bases). V lost 5 bases, J lost 5 bases, and 12 bases lay in between. The V gene's germline CDR1 is SGHVS and CDR2 FQNEAQ. The CDR3 spans 13 residues. As DNA, the CDR3 is TGTGCCAGCAGCGGGTCGGGAGCCGAGACCCAGTACTTC. Translating it yields CASSGSGAETQYF.

This clonotype was seen more than once but under ten times. The J gene is TRBJ2-1, the V gene TRBV10-3, with D possibly matching TRBD1 (5 bases). The V gene's germline CDR1 is ENHRY and CDR2 SYGVKD. Trimming removed 2 bases at V and 3 bases at J, with 11 bases between. The CDR3 is 15 residues long. The CDR3 reads CAISEGATNYNEQFF. The CDR3 DNA follows: TGTGCCATCAGTGAGGGGGCTACCAACTACAATGAGCAGTTCTTC.

This chain links TRBV14 with TRBJ2-1; tentative D call: TRBD1 (5 bases). Germline CDR1 and CDR2: SGHDN and FVKESK. The V end lost 0 bases, the J end lost 12 bases, and 12 bases lay between the germline ends. The CDR3 loop spans 13 amino acids. CDR3 in DNA: TGTGCCAGCAGCCAAGAAAATTATAGGGGGCAGTTCTTC. This sequence encodes CASSQENYRGQFF.

A few counts support this clonotype. V is TRBV20-1 and J is TRBJ2-7, with 10 bases fitting TRBD2. Germline V lookup: CDR1 DFQATT, CDR2 SNEGSKA (reference sequence). CDR3 length equals 14 residues. The V and J ends lost 6 bases and 6 bases, in that order; junction bases with no gene match: 11. The CDR3 DNA reads as TGCAGTGCGCAACCTAGCGGGAGAAAAGGCGAGCAGTACTTC. Translating it yields CSAQPSGRKGEQYF.

The genes are TRBV5-1 and TRBJ2-3, with 13 bases matching TRBD2. J gave up 2 bases and V 3 bases, and 9 bases lay outside the gene matches. From germline, CDR1 is SGHRS and CDR2 YFSETQ. The CDR3 runs 18 residues. The CDR3 DNA follows: TGCGCCAGCAGCTATGACCCGGGACTAGCGGGATTCACAGATACGCAGTATTTT. Translation: CASSYDPGLAGFTDTQYF.

The V and J genes are TRBV6-1 and TRBJ2-5, with 8 bases that match TRBD1. With V trimmed by 3 bases and J by 4 bases, 7 bases remained unmatched. The CDR3 is made up of 15 amino acids. The germline gives CDR1 MNHNS, CDR2 SASEGT. In DNA, the CDR3 is TGTGCCAGCAGTGAGCAGGGGGCGCGGGGAGAGACCCAGTACTTC. Its protein product is CASSEQGARGETQYF.

This clonotype has more than one count but fewer than ten. This sequence joins TRBV7-8 and TRBJ1-1; D call uncertain. Germline CDR1 is SGHVS and CDR2 is FQNEAQ. The length of the CDR3 is 14 residues. V was shortened by 4 bases and J by 1 base, with 10 bases between the two germline ends. The CDR3 region is CASSYGVGNTEAFF. Here the CDR3 DNA reads TGTGCCAGCAGCTACGGGGTTGGGAACACTGAAGCTTTCTTT. Using reference TRBV7-8 and TRBJ1-1 for the parts outside the CDR3, the full variable domain is GAGVSQSPRYKVAKRGQDVALRCDPISGHVSLFWYQQALGQGPEFLTYFQNEAQLDKSGLPSDRFFAERPEGSVSTLKIQRTQQEDSAVYLCASSYGVGNTEAFFGQGTRLTVV.